The 17 T cell receptor beta chains in this list originate from one sample, sequenced in a study of radiotherapy plus CTLA-4 blockade in lung cancer. TCRdb keeps only in-frame clones here, not all; method: immunoSEQ multiplex PCR. The table lists some 49,000 clones, approximately 84% of them singletons. The sample in question was peripheral blood, obtained from a patient treated with radiotherapy plus ipilimumab. All receptors derive from a human donor with non-small cell lung cancer whose response to radiotherapy plus ipilimumab could not be evaluated.

The chain joins TRBV15 to TRBJ2-1, with 16 bases fitting TRBD2. The J segment lost 7 bases and the V segment lost 3 bases, leaving 0 bases of the junction unmatched. The germline gives CDR1 LNHNV, CDR2 YYDKDF (reference sequence). This CDR3 has 15 residues. For the CDR3, the DNA is TGTGCCACCAGCAGGGGACTAGCGGGAGGGAATGAGCAGTTCTTC. This codes for CATSRGLAGGNEQFF.

This clone was counted a few times. The chain couples TRBV2 to TRBJ2-7; TRBD1 might be the D (6 bases). V was clipped by 7 bases and J by 0 bases, with 7 bases between them. Germline loops: CDR1 SNHLY, CDR2 FYNNEI. The CDR3 is 12 amino acids. The DNA for the CDR3 is TGTGCCAGCACGGACAGCTCCTACGAGCAGTACTTC. Its translation is CASTDSSYEQYF.

This chain uses TRBV6-1 with TRBJ2-2, with D possibly matching TRBD1 (5 bases). This CDR3 is 14 amino acids long. Germline values: CDR1 MNHNS, CDR2 SASEGT. Trimming stripped 6 bases from V and 6 bases from J, with 14 bases between. The DNA of the CDR3 is TGTGCCAGCAGCTTATACAGGCCCCCCGGGGAGCTGTTTTTT. Amino acid sequence: CASSLYRPPGELFF.

The chain combines TRBV30 with TRBJ1-3; possibly TRBD1 for D (5 bases). The V gene's germline CDR1 is GTSNPN and CDR2 SVGIG (reference sequence). Trimming removed 6 bases from V and 0 bases from J, with 9 bases in between. The CDR3 has 13 residues. In DNA form, the CDR3 reads TGTGCCTGCTCGACAGTCTCTGGAAACACCATATATTTT. This sequence encodes CACSTVSGNTIYF.

The rearrangement uses TRBV4-2 and TRBJ1-2, with 9 positions matching TRBD1. Germline V gene data show CDR1 as LGHNA and CDR2 as YNFKEQ. V was pared by 1 base and J by 7 bases, with 7 bases of the junction left unmatched. This CDR3 has 15 amino acids. DNA of the CDR3: TGTGCCAGCAGCCAAGTGGGACAGGGACTGGCTGGCTACACCTTC. Translated: CASSQVGQGLAGYTF.

The chain recombines TRBV28 with TRBJ1-1; 7 nucleotides match TRBD1. CDR3 length equals 13 residues. Germline-derived CDR1 and CDR2 are MDHEN and SYDVKM. V was clipped by 1 base and J by 11 bases; unmatched bases: 7. The DNA of the CDR3 is TGTGCCAGCAGTTTATCCAGGGGGAATCGCGCTTTCTTT. Its protein is CASSLSRGNRAFF.

V usage is TRBV9 and J usage is TRBJ2-1, with 11 bases aligning to TRBD2. Per the germline V gene, CDR1 is SGDLS and CDR2 is YYNGEE. V lost 2 bases and J lost 5; bases outside the gene matches: 3. The CDR3 is 15 residues long. The CDR3 nucleotides read TGTGCCAGCAGCGTCCTAGCGGGAGGTAACAATGAGCAGTTCTTC. Its translation is CASSVLAGGNNEQFF.

The chain is built from TRBV27 and TRBJ2-3; 7 bases are shared with TRBD2. V was pared by 4 bases and J by 3 bases, with 7 bases of the junction left unmatched. The CDR3 consists of 15 residues. CDR1 is MNHEY, CDR2 SMNVEV, per germline (reference sequence). The CDR3 bases are TGTGCCAGCAGTTCAATCGCGGGAGAGACAGATACGCAGTATTTT. Protein sequence: CASSSIAGETDTQYF.

This clone occurred many times. In DNA form, the CDR3 reads TGTGCCAGTAGTATCCGGGATACGCAGTACTTC. Protein: CASSIRDTQYF. The rearrangement joins TRBV19 to TRBJ2-7; possibly TRBD2 for D (5 bases). This CDR3 region has 11 residues. The V end lost 3 bases, the J end lost 9 bases, and 9 bases lay between the germline ends. Germline CDR1 is LNHDA and CDR2 is SQIVND (reference sequence).

This clone was counted only a few times. The CDR3 protein is CAWSDSAPDTQYF. Written as DNA, the CDR3 is TGTGCCTGGAGTGACTCTGCCCCCGATACGCAGTATTTT. The chain carries TRBV30 and TRBJ2-3; D gene ambiguous. The germline V gene has CDR1 GTSNPN and CDR2 SVGIG (reference sequence). This CDR3 is built from 13 residues. V dropped 1 base and J dropped 6 bases, with 11 bases sitting between them.

The gene calls are TRBV27 and TRBJ1-2; 10 bases fit TRBD1. The CDR3 is made up of 14 amino acids. J was trimmed by 8 bases and V by 6 bases; bases with no gene match: 9. Germline-derived CDR1 and CDR2 are MNHEY and SMNVEV (reference sequence). The CDR3 protein is CASRPLGTGVGYTF. The CDR3 DNA is TGTGCCAGCAGACCTCTCGGGACAGGGGTGGGCTACACCTTC.

The chain has TRBV18 and TRBJ2-5; D might be TRBD2 (5 bases). V shed 3 bases and J shed 5 bases, with 7 bases lying between them. CDR3 length equals 12 residues. Germline CDR1 reads KGHSH; CDR2 reads LQKENI. The CDR3 loop reads CASSPSGETQYF. CDR3 coding DNA: TGTGCCAGCTCACCCTCGGGGGAGACCCAGTACTTC.

The chain links TRBV28 to TRBJ2-7; possibly TRBD1 for D (6 bases). The CDR3 covers 15 residues. With 6 bases removed from V and 2 bases from J, the gap between germline ends came to 17 bases. Germline CDR1 MDHEN, CDR2 SYDVKM. CDR3 sequence (DNA): TGTGCCAGCAGCCCGGACAGAGAACTTGCCTACGAGCAGTACTTC. It is translated as CASSPDRELAYEQYF.

V is TRBV5-1 and J is TRBJ2-3, with D possibly TRBD1 on 5 matching bases. There are 16 residues in the CDR3. Germline CDR1 SGHRS, CDR2 YFSETQ. V was shortened by 3 bases and J by 0 bases, with 14 bases between the two germline ends. The CDR3 sequence is CASSWSGRASTDTQYF. The CDR3 DNA is TGCGCCAGCAGCTGGTCGGGCAGGGCCAGCACAGATACGCAGTATTTT.

This clone occurred once. The chain is built from TRBV7-2 and TRBJ2-1; 10 bases are shared with TRBD2. Germline-derived CDR1 and CDR2 are SGHTA and FQGNSA. The CDR3 is 14 residues long. Unmatched junction bases numbered 4, after V lost 3 bases and J lost 8 bases. CDR3 nucleotide sequence: TGTGCCAGCAGCTTCACTAGCGGGACCTATGAGCAGTTCTTC. Translated: CASSFTSGTYEQFF.

This chain joins TRBV2 and TRBJ2-2; D unclear. Trimming cost V 6 bases and J 2 bases, with 4 bases left between them. Germline CDR1 is SNHLY and CDR2 is FYNNEI. CDR3 length equals 12 residues. The CDR3 loop reads CASSQNTGELFF. In nucleotides, the CDR3 is TGTGCCAGCAGCCAAAACACCGGGGAGCTGTTTTTT. Supplemented by reference TRBV2 and TRBJ2-2, the full variable domain reads EPEVTQTPSHQVTQMGQEVILRCVPISNHLYFYWYRQILGQKVEFLVSFYNNEISEKSEIFDDQFSVERPDGSNFTLKIRSTKLEDSAMYFCASSQNTGELFFGEGSRLTVL.

The chain has TRBV28 and TRBJ2-1, with D maybe TRBD1 (6 bases). Deletions cut 6 bases from V and 1 base from J, with 7 bases between. Germline V gene sequence: CDR1 MDHEN, CDR2 SYDVKM. There are 13 residues in the CDR3. The CDR3 here is CASRGASYNEQFF. In DNA form, the CDR3 reads TGTGCCAGCAGGGGGGCTTCCTACAATGAGCAGTTCTTC.